These 12 T cell receptor beta chains were all obtained from the same sample, sequenced in a study of beta chain features in type 1 diabetes. Study findings and constraints: TCRB CDR3s from Type 1 diabetes patients were moderately but significantly shorter in all four CD4+ subsets.

Since all of the isolated RNA was reverse transcribed, expressed TCRB transcripts were what got sequenced. The assay was immunoSEQ multiplex PCR, and TCRdb's table has in-frame clones only and misses some. The table records around 360,000 clones, approximately 12% of them present only once. No cognate antigen is known for these TCRs. Material for sequencing was naive CD4+ T cells from blood. The receptors originated from a woman aged 18 to 35 with type 1 diabetes.

The chain employs TRBV7-2 and TRBJ2-7, with a possible D match to TRBD1 (6 bases). The CDR3 sequence is 14 residues long. CDR1 is SGHTA, CDR2 FQGNSA, per germline. Trimming shortened V by 1 base and J by 3 bases, and 10 bases separated the two germline ends. The CDR3 spells CASSLVQGIYEQYF. CDR3 nucleotide sequence: TGTGCCAGCAGCTTAGTACAGGGCATCTACGAGCAGTACTTC.

The table lists this clone with a few counts. The chain carries TRBV20-1 and TRBJ1-2, with D uncertain. Germline CDR1 reads DFQATT; CDR2 reads SNEGSKA (reference sequence). CDR3 size: 11 residues. Trimming removed 6 bases at V and 5 bases at J, with 10 bases between. The CDR3 nucleotides read TGCAGTGCCCCGAGTGTTTATGGCTACACCTTC. Protein product: CSAPSVYGYTF.

This chain connects TRBV10-3 to TRBJ2-1, with 10 nucleotides matching TRBD2. There are 15 residues in the CDR3. V gave up 4 bases and J gave up 4 bases; unmatched junction bases: 4. Germline CDR1 ENHRY, CDR2 SYGVKD. CDR3 in amino acids: CAISGIAGGYNEQFF. The DNA of the CDR3 is TGTGCCATCAGTGGGATAGCGGGAGGATACAATGAGCAGTTCTTC.

The sample holds a few counts of this clone. V and J are TRBV19 and TRBJ2-2; D remains ambiguous. V shed 6 bases and J shed 2 bases, with 7 bases lying between them. The CDR3 extends over 13 amino acids. The germline CDR1 and CDR2 sequences are LNHDA and SQIVND (reference sequence). The CDR3, as DNA: TGTGCCAGTAGGGCCCCAAACACCGGGGAGCTGTTTTTT. This encodes CASRAPNTGELFF.

A few counts support this clone. The chain has TRBV30 and TRBJ2-3; 15 bases agree with TRBD2. With V trimmed by 5 bases and J by 4 bases, 1 base remained unmatched. The CDR3 extends over 14 amino acids. Germline lookup yields CDR1 GTSNPN and CDR2 SVGIG (reference sequence). The CDR3 nucleotides are TGTGCCTGGGGACTAGCGGGAGGGCCAGATACGCAGTATTTT. Translated: CAWGLAGGPDTQYF.

The J gene is TRBJ2-5, the V gene TRBV7-2, with D tentatively TRBD2 (6 bases). Between the trimmed V and J ends, which lost 2 bases and 6 bases, there was a span of 13 bases. The germline V gene encodes CDR1 SGHTA and CDR2 FQGNSA. This CDR3 spans 14 amino acids. The CDR3 coding sequence is TGTGCCAGCAGCTTATTTGGCGCGGGGAAGACCCAGTACTTC. Residues: CASSLFGAGKTQYF.

This clone was seen a handful of times. As DNA, the CDR3 is TGTGCCAGCGGAGGCTCTTGGGTCTACGAGCAGTACTTC. It translates to CASGGSWVYEQYF. The genes are TRBV2 and TRBJ2-7; D is perhaps TRBD2 (5 bases). Germline CDR1 is SNHLY and CDR2 is FYNNEI. There are 13 residues in the CDR3. V dropped 8 bases and J dropped 3 bases, with 14 bases sitting between them.

V is TRBV4-2 and J is TRBJ1-1; 10 bases are a match to TRBD1. Germline CDR1 is LGHNA and CDR2 is YNFKEQ. V lost 11 bases, J lost 5 bases, and 8 bases stayed unmatched. CDR3 size: 13 residues. The CDR3 region has the DNA TGTGCCGTACAAGGGACAGGGGAGACTGAAGCTTTCTTT. Its protein is CAVQGTGETEAFF.

The chain employs TRBV5-1 and TRBJ1-4; TRBD1 agrees at 7 bases. Trimming removed 4 bases from V and 8 bases from J; junction bases left unmatched: 8. Germline lookup yields CDR1 SGHRS and CDR2 YFSETQ. The CDR3 runs to 14 residues. CDR3 DNA sequence: TGCGCCAGCAGCCCCCAGGGGGGAGGCGAAAAACTGTTTTTT. This gives the protein CASSPQGGGEKLFF.

This sequence joins TRBV18 and TRBJ2-7, with D perhaps TRBD1 (5 bases). In germline, CDR1 is KGHSH, CDR2 LQKENI. Trimming removed 4 bases from V and 4 bases from J, with 14 bases in between. This CDR3 contains 14 residues. This CDR3 is CASSRTVTEYEQYF. For the CDR3, the DNA is TGTGCCAGCTCACGAACCGTGACAGAATACGAGCAGTACTTC.

This clone was observed a handful of times. This sequence joins TRBV7-2 and TRBJ2-7; D remains unclear. V lost 4 bases and J lost 2, with 12 bases in between. This CDR3 is 14 amino acids long. Germline assignment: CDR1 SGHTA and CDR2 FQGNSA. The CDR3 protein is CASSSRGLTYEQYF. In DNA form, the CDR3 reads TGTGCCAGCAGCTCGAGAGGTTTGACCTACGAGCAGTACTTC.

This clone was counted a few times. The chain combines TRBV7-9 with TRBJ2-7; the match to TRBD2 covers 7 bases. This CDR3 is 15 amino acids long. V was clipped by 4 bases and J by 5 bases; unmatched bases: 11. The germline gives CDR1 SEHNR, CDR2 FQNEAQ (reference sequence). Here the CDR3 reads CASSWDARGGHEQYF. In nucleotides, the CDR3 is TGTGCCAGCAGCTGGGACGCACGGGGAGGGCACGAGCAGTACTTC.